These 18 T cell receptor beta chains share one sample of origin, sequenced in a study of molecular identifiers for immune sequencing clone quantification. Using its own MiXCR run on the PCR reads, TCRdb lists one record per CDR3 protein. The sample consists of around 54,000 distinct CDR3 sequences, approximately 25% of them appearing once. Material: naive CD8+ T cells from blood, with Jurkat cell RNA spiked in. The subset was: FACS-sorted CD8+CD4-CCR7+CD45RA+ naive T cells. Receptor source: a human donor in good health. Some libraries in this study had Jurkat cell RNA spiked in.

As for this clonotype: Since a much larger clone is just one base distant, this may be a read error. This rearrangement joins TRBV5-3 to TRBJ1-1; D might be TRBD1 (5 bases). TRBV5-3 is filed as an ORF, its function uncertain. CDR3 size: 16 residues. The CDR3 loop is CASSSTSQVASTEAFF. The CDR3, as DNA: TGTGCCAGCAGCTCGACTTCACAGGTGGCTAGCACTGAAGCTTTCTTT.

This clonotype was seen ten or more times. Here the CDR3 reads CASSLGWGNSPLHF. CDR3 sequence (DNA): TGTGCCAGCAGCTTAGGGTGGGGGAATTCACCCCTCCACTTT. V usage is TRBV7-9 and J usage is TRBJ1-6; a possible D gene is TRBD1 (5 bases). Between the trimmed V and J ends, which lost 1 base and 7 bases, there was a span of 8 bases. The CDR3 covers 14 residues. The germline V gene encodes CDR1 SEHNR and CDR2 FQNEAQ (reference sequence).

The chain joins TRBV11-2 to TRBJ2-7; D not resolved. CDR1 and CDR2 from the germline V gene are SGHAT and FQNNGV. The CDR3 is made up of 13 amino acids. Trimming pared 5 bases from V and 6 bases from J, leaving 14 bases between. The CDR3 loop reads CASSLGRAGEQYF. CDR3 bases: TGTGCCAGCAGCCTCGGACGGGCTGGCGAGCAGTACTTC.

This clonotype appeared many times. The rearrangement joins TRBV6-6 to TRBJ1-5, with unresolved D. This CDR3 region has 14 residues. Germline V gene lookup returns CDR1 MNHNY and CDR2 SVGAGI (reference sequence). V was pared by 4 bases and J by 7 bases, with 14 bases between. The CDR3 loop is CASSFAGFEQPQHF. CDR3 coding DNA: TGTGCCAGCAGTTTCGCAGGTTTTGAGCAGCCCCAGCATTTT.

As for this clonotype: A much larger clonotype is one base distant, so this may be a read error. The J gene is TRBJ2-3, the V gene TRBV11-2; 8 positions match TRBD2. This CDR3 has 17 residues. Per germline, CDR1 SGHAT and CDR2 FQNNGV. The CDR3 nucleotides read TGTGCCCGCAGCACGGGGGGGACTCTTCCCTTCACAGATACGCAGTATTTT. As protein: CARSTGGTLPFTDTQYF.

This clonotype was detected ten times or more. The chain recombines TRBV13 with TRBJ1-4; 8 bases agree with TRBD1. The CDR3 length is 15 residues. V was pared by 2 bases and J by 7 bases, with 6 bases of the junction left unmatched. Germline CDR1 and CDR2: PRHDT and FYEKMQ (reference sequence). The DNA for the CDR3 is TGTGCCAGCAGCTTACAGGGGGCGCAACGTGAAAAACTGTTTTTT. As protein: CASSLQGAQREKLFF.

The chain employs TRBV19 and TRBJ2-2; D is unresolved. The CDR3 covers 15 residues. Between the trimmed V and J ends, which lost 6 bases and 1 base, there was a span of 12 bases. CDR1 and CDR2 (germline): LNHDA, SQIVND (reference sequence). The CDR3 nucleotides read TGTGCCAGTAGCGTCACTGGCTGGAACACCGGGGAGCTGTTTTTT. Translated, it gives CASSVTGWNTGELFF.

This clonotype was detected ten times or more. This rearrangement joins TRBV12-3 or TRBV12-4 to TRBJ2-3; D is uncertain. CDR3 size: 13 residues. Deletions cut 4 bases from V and 6 bases from J, with 11 bases between. The CDR3 DNA sequence: TGTGCCAGCAGTTCCACAAATCTGGATACGCAGTATTTT. Its translation: CASSSTNLDTQYF.

The sample holds many counts of this clonotype. V is TRBV7-2 and J is TRBJ2-7, with D hard to call. Germline V CDR1 and CDR2: SGHTA, FQGNSA. V was cut by 0 bases and J by 6 bases, with 12 bases left in between. The CDR3 has 14 residues. The CDR3 here is CASSLAQITFEQYF. The CDR3 DNA is TGTGCCAGCAGCTTAGCACAGATTACTTTCGAGCAGTACTTC.

Note on this clonotype: This may stem from a read error, because a much larger clone lies one nucleotide away. The rearrangement links TRBV7-9 to TRBJ2-3; 9 bases fit TRBD2. The germline V gene encodes CDR1 SEHNR and CDR2 FQNEAQ (reference sequence). CDR3 length: 19 amino acids. The CDR3 nucleotides are TGTGCCAGCAGCCCGTTCGCTAGCGGGGCCTACCGTAGCACAGCTACGCAGTATTTT. This sequence encodes CASSPFASGAYRSTATQYF.

In regard to this clonotype: A much bigger clone sits one base away, suggesting this may be a read error. This chain connects TRBV7-8 to TRBJ1-1; D remains ambiguous. This CDR3 region has 15 residues. The V gene's germline CDR1 is SGHVS and CDR2 FQNEAQ. This chain's CDR3 is CAGSSPGPRGTEAFF. The CDR3 DNA follows: TGTGCCGGCAGCTCACCGGGCCCTCGAGGCACTGAAGCTTTCTTT.

A remark on this clonotype: This may arise from a read error, as a much more abundant clone is one base away. J is TRBJ2-3 and V is TRBV7-6; 7 bases are a match to TRBD1. In germline, CDR1 is SGHVS, CDR2 FNYEAQ. This CDR3 has 16 amino acids. The CDR3 coding sequence is TGTGCCGGCAGCTCAACAGGGGCCACTAGCACAGATACGCAGTATTTT. Translated, it gives CAGSSTGATSTDTQYF.

The sample holds many counts of this clonotype. The rearrangement joins TRBV28 to TRBJ1-3; D uncertain. From germline, CDR1 is MDHEN and CDR2 SYDVKM. CDR3 size: 13 residues. V lost 5 bases to trimming and J lost 4 bases, with 9 bases between them. CDR3 amino acids: CASSRRGGNTIYF. CDR3 nucleotide sequence: TGTGCCAGCAGTCGGAGAGGGGGAAACACCATATATTTT.

This clonotype was seen many times. V and J are TRBV25-1 and TRBJ1-1; D is undetermined. This CDR3 has 13 residues. Germline CDR1 is MGHDK and CDR2 is SYGVNS. V was trimmed by 8 bases and J by 2 bases, leaving 12 bases between them. The chain's CDR3 is CASSRGANTEAFF. DNA for the CDR3: TGTGCCAGCTCCCGGGGAGCTAACACTGAAGCTTTCTTT.

On this clonotype: Germline is not matched at one junction end, which may reflect a read error. This chain uses TRBV15 with TRBJ2-7; D gene ambiguous. Germline assignment: CDR1 LNHNV and CDR2 YYDKDF (reference sequence). The CDR3 sequence is 15 residues long. Here the CDR3 reads CAASRDRLVGNEQYF. In nucleotides, the CDR3 is TGTGCCGCCAGCAGAGATAGGCTGGTGGGGAACGAGCAGTACTTC.

Note on this clonotype: One base away lies a much larger clone, so this may be a sequencing read error. The chain carries TRBV28 and TRBJ2-7; D uncertain. The ends were cut back, 6 bases at V and 7 bases at J, with 10 bases in the middle. This CDR3 spans 11 amino acids. Germline V gene lookup returns CDR1 MDHEN and CDR2 SYDVKM. In nucleotides, the CDR3 is TGTGCCAGCAGCTCTCTGTCTGAGCAGTACTTC. This gives the protein CASSSLSEQYF.

In the case of this clonotype: This may arise from a read error, as a much more abundant clone is one base away. The V call is TRBV18, the J call TRBJ2-6, with TRBD1 identical over 8 bases. The CDR3 extends over 18 amino acids. Germline values: CDR1 KGHSH, CDR2 LQKENI. CDR3 nucleotide sequence: TGTGCCAGCTCACCTGGACAGGGAGTTGCCTCTAGGGCCAACGTCCTGACTTTC. Translating gives CASSPGQGVASRANVLTF.

The chain employs TRBV25-1 and TRBJ2-3; tentative D call: TRBD2 (6 bases). The CDR3 totals 14 residues. V lost 8 bases, J lost 2 bases, and 14 bases lay in between. Germline lookup yields CDR1 MGHDK and CDR2 SYGVNS. The CDR3 DNA follows: TGTGCCAGCGGGGGGTTGGCCGTCACAGATACGCAGTATTTT. Its translation is CASGGLAVTDTQYF.